Listed here are 14 T cell receptor beta chains from one sample, sequenced in a study of T cell responses to AZD1222 COVID-19 vaccine (dated by TCRdb to about 2021). The label giving this sample's time point can be read as: baseline before first vaccination. Receptors were amplified or captured by the immunoSEQ multiplex PCR assay. Drawn from immuneACCESS, this table holds only the in-frame rearrangements with V and J called that TCRdb kept. Clones are partly lost; checked studies trace under half to an unresolved V gene and leave the rest unexplained. Recorded for this sample are over 100,000 clones; around 87% of them occurred a single time. The ten biggest clones cover 12% of the sample. The source material was peripheral blood, sampled on day 0 of AZD1222 vaccination. The receptors here all came from an adult in good health.

The J gene is TRBJ2-2, the V gene TRBV6-5; 8 nucleotides align to TRBD1. Germline CDR1 MNHEY, CDR2 SVGAGI. CDR3 size: 15 residues. Germline trimming cut 6 bases from V and 6 bases from J; bases unmatched to any gene: 9. The DNA for the CDR3 is TGTGCCAGCAGCTCAGGGGGCGAAGTATCCGGGGAGCTGTTTTTT. This codes for CASSSGGEVSGELFF.

The chain recombines TRBV5-1 with TRBJ2-3, with 7 bases matching TRBD2. CDR3 length: 19 amino acids. Per germline, CDR1 SGHRS and CDR2 YFSETQ. V trimming: 0 bases; J trimming: 5 bases; junction bases outside the gene matches: 18. The CDR3 sequence is CASSLAVLAEGLRVDTQYF. CDR3 nucleotide sequence: TGCGCCAGCAGCTTGGCCGTCCTAGCGGAGGGTCTGAGGGTAGATACGCAGTATTTT. The full variable domain, with the rest looked up from reference TRBV5-1 and TRBJ2-3, is KAGVTQTPRYLIKTRGQQVTLSCSPISGHRSVSWYQQTPGQGLQFLFEYFSETQRNKGNFPGRFSGRQFSNSRSEMNVSTLELGDSALYLCASSLAVLAEGLRVDTQYFGPGTRLTVL.

V gene TRBV7-8 combines with J gene TRBJ2-1, with D possibly matching TRBD2 (7 bases). Germline V gene sequence: CDR1 SGHVS, CDR2 FQNEAQ. The CDR3 is 17 residues long. The V end lost 2 bases, the J end lost 5 bases, and 19 bases lay between the germline ends. DNA of the CDR3: TGTGCCAGCAGCTTAAGGGGGGCGGGGGCCCTCCACAATGAGCAGTTCTTC. It encodes CASSLRGAGALHNEQFF.

The CDR3 coding sequence is TGTGCCAGCTCACCCACGGGGGGACGACGCACAGATACGCAGTATTTT. Encoded protein: CASSPTGGRRTDTQYF. This chain links TRBV18 with TRBJ2-3, with TRBD2 matching over 7 bases. Germline CDR1 KGHSH, CDR2 LQKENI. V lost 3 bases to trimming and J lost 1 base; unmatched junction nucleotides: 7. CDR3 length: 16 amino acids. The full variable domain, in which reference TRBV18 and TRBJ2-3 provide the parts outside the CDR3, is NAGVMQNPRHLVRRRGQEARLRCSPMKGHSHVYWYRQLPEEGLKFMVYLQKENIIDESGMPKERFSAEFPKEGPSILRIQQVVRGDSAAYFCASSPTGGRRTDTQYFGPGTRLTVL.

The chain links TRBV19 to TRBJ2-1, with 12 nucleotides matching TRBD2. Trimming took 3 bases from V and 8 from J; bases not matched to a gene: 5. The germline gives CDR1 LNHDA, CDR2 SQIVND (reference sequence). The CDR3 is made up of 15 amino acids. The chain's CDR3 is CASSIGSSGGDEQFF. The CDR3, as DNA: TGTGCCAGTAGTATTGGGTCTAGCGGGGGGGATGAGCAGTTCTTC.

The chain carries TRBV6-6 and TRBJ2-7, with D maybe TRBD2 (6 bases). Germline values: CDR1 MNHNY, CDR2 SVGAGI (reference sequence). V was trimmed by 2 bases and J by 7 bases, leaving 21 bases between them. This CDR3 is 16 amino acids long. The CDR3 here is CASSYGGGGDLGEQYF. DNA for the CDR3: TGTGCCAGCAGTTACGGAGGCGGAGGGGATCTGGGGGAGCAGTACTTC.

CDR3 protein: CASSPYRGGEGTEAFF. The DNA for the CDR3 is TGTGCCAGCAGTCCTTATAGGGGGGGCGAAGGCACTGAAGCTTTCTTT. The gene calls are TRBV28 and TRBJ1-1; tentatively, D is TRBD1 (6 bases). V lost 5 bases and J 4 bases, leaving 20 bases between the germline ends. Germline CDR1 is MDHEN and CDR2 is SYDVKM. There are 16 residues in the CDR3.

This clone was counted once. The chain joins TRBV18 to TRBJ2-5, with TRBD2 identical over 11 bases. CDR3 length: 15 amino acids. The trim removed 3 bases at V and 1 base at J, leaving 1 base unmatched. The germline gives CDR1 KGHSH, CDR2 LQKENI. CDR3 sequence: CASSPGTSGQETQYF. The CDR3 DNA is TGTGCCAGCTCACCCGGGACTAGCGGCCAAGAGACCCAGTACTTC.

This chain connects TRBV5-6 to TRBJ1-1; the match to TRBD1 covers 7 bases. After removal of 3 bases from V and 7 bases from J, the junction contained 9 bases not matched to a gene. Germline V CDR1 and CDR2: SGHDT, YYEEEE. The CDR3 loop spans 14 amino acids. The CDR3 protein is CASSSATDRSEAFF. For the CDR3, the DNA is TGTGCCAGCAGCTCCGCGACGGACAGGAGTGAAGCTTTCTTT. Together with reference TRBV5-6 and TRBJ1-1, the CDR3 gives the full variable domain: DAGVTQSPTHLIKTRGQQVTLRCSPKSGHDTVSWYQQALGQGPQFIFQYYEEEERQRGNFPDRFSGHQFPNYSSELNVNALLLGDSALYLCASSSATDRSEAFFGQGTRLTVV.

The chain combines TRBV3-1 (or the pseudogene TRBV3-2) with TRBJ1-2; D uncertain. The V and J ends lost 3 bases and 4 bases respectively, with 18 bases between them. Germline V lookup: CDR1 LGHDT, CDR2 YNNKEL (reference sequence). CDR3 size: 16 residues. The CDR3, as DNA: TGTGCCAGCAGCCAGAAGATTTCAGCCCGAAGCTATGGCTACACCTTC. It is translated as CASSQKISARSYGYTF.

The CDR3 loop is CASRLVKGHQQPQHF. DNA for the CDR3: TGTGCCAGCAGGCTCGTGAAGGGTCATCAGCAGCCCCAGCATTTT. This sequence joins TRBV6-5 and TRBJ1-5; D gene ambiguous. The CDR3 spans 15 residues. Trimming took 6 bases from V and 7 from J, leaving 19 bases between them. Germline CDR1 reads MNHEY; CDR2 reads SVGAGI.

This chain connects TRBV19 to TRBJ2-2; tentative D call: TRBD1 (6 bases). Germline V CDR1 and CDR2: LNHDA, SQIVND (reference sequence). V was shortened by 10 bases and J by 3 bases, with 18 bases between the two germline ends. The CDR3 sequence is 15 residues long. CDR3 region: CATHPNTGYTGELFF. Here the CDR3 DNA reads TGTGCCACTCACCCGAATACAGGGTACACCGGGGAGCTGTTTTTT.

This chain links TRBV9 with TRBJ2-3; D gene unclear. This CDR3 is built from 14 residues. CDR1 is SGDLS and CDR2 is YYNGEE in the germline V gene. The V end was cut by 0 bases, the J end by 2 bases, with 7 bases between. Here the CDR3 DNA reads TGTGCCAGCAGCGTAGACCTCCTCACAGATACGCAGTATTTT. Translation gives CASSVDLLTDTQYF.

The CDR3 DNA reads as TGTGCCAGCAGTGATTATGGCAGGGGGAATTCACCCCTCCACTTT. It specifies CASSDYGRGNSPLHF. This chain connects TRBV2 to TRBJ1-6; TRBD1 matches 7 bases. This CDR3 is built from 15 residues. V shed 3 bases, J shed 7 bases, and the junction held 6 bases outside the gene matches. CDR1 and CDR2 (germline): SNHLY, FYNNEI.